The clone carrying this TCR beta chain has more than one count but fewer than ten. Antigen: not known. After autologous stem cell transplantation all patients relapsed, and prior brentuximab vedotin exposure differed between cohorts. These data come from a study of PD-1 blockade in classical Hodgkin lymphoma. General study results and limits: When nivolumab was started under 1 year after ASCT, patients were excluded. Why the repertoires differ is still unclear, perhaps disease activity or prior therapy. Healthy donors reportedly exceeded newly diagnosed patients in baseline TCR diversity. Partial responders and progressors had significantly lower baseline TCR diversity.

The CDR3 is 14 residues long. Looked up from germline, CDR1 is MNHEY and CDR2 is SMNVEV (reference sequence). V was shortened by 5 bases and J by 10 bases, with 17 bases between the two germline ends. Method: immunoSEQ multiplex PCR; TCRdb's copy keeps in-frame clones and lacks some. The sample gives about 94,000 clones, 75% to 90% of which show up once; approximately 12% is in the top ten. Sample: peripheral blood mononuclear cells (PBMCs), taken before the second cycle of nivolumab. This rearrangement joins TRBV27 to TRBJ1-4, with D hard to call. The sequence derives from a human donor with classical Hodgkin lymphoma. CDR3 bases: TGTGCCAGCAGTACCCGACCGGGTCTTGGAAAACTGTTTTTT. As protein: CASSTRPGLGKLFF. Full variable domain (remainder filled in from reference TRBV27 and TRBJ1-4): EAQVTQNPRYLITVTGKKLTVTCSQNMNHEYMSWYRQDPGLGLRQIYYSMNVEVTDKGDVPEGYKVSRKEKRNFPLILESPSPNQTSLYFCASSTRPGLGKLFFGSGTQLSVL.